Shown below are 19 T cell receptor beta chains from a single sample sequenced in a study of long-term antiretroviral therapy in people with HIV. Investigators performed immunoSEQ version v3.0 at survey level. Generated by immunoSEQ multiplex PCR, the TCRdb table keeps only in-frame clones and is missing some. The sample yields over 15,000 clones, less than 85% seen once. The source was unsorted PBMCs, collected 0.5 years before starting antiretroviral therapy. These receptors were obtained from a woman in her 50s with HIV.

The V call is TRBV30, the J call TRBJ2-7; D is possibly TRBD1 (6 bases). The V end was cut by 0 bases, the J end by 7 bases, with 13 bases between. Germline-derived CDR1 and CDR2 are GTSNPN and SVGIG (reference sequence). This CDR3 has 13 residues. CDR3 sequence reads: CAWSVQGFVEQYV. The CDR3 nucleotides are TGTGCCTGGAGTGTACAGGGTTTTGTTGAGCAGTACGTC.

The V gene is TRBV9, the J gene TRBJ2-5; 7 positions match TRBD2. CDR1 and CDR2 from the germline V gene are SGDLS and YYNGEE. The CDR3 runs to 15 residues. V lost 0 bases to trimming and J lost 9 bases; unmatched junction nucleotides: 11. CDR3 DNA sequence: TGTGCCAGCAGCGTAGGACGCGGGGCGGGGGAGGCCCAGTACTTC. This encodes CASSVGRGAGEAQYF.

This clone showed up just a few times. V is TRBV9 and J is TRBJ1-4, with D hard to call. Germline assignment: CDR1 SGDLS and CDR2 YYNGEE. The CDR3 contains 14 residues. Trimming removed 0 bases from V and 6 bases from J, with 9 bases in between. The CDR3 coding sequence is TGTGCCAGCAGCGTAGCTGAGCCGGATGAAAAACTGTTTTTT. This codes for CASSVAEPDEKLFF.

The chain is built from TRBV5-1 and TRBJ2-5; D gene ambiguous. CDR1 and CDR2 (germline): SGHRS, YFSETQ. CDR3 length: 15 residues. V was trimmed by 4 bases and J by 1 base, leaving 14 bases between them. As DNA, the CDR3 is TGCGCCAGCAGCCCCCAGCCGAGCCTCCAAGAGACCCAGTACTTC. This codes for CASSPQPSLQETQYF. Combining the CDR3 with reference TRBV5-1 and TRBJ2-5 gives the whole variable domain KAGVTQTPRYLIKTRGQQVTLSCSPISGHRSVSWYQQTPGQGLQFLFEYFSETQRNKGNFPGRFSGRQFSNSRSEMNVSTLELGDSALYLCASSPQPSLQETQYFGPGTRLLVL.

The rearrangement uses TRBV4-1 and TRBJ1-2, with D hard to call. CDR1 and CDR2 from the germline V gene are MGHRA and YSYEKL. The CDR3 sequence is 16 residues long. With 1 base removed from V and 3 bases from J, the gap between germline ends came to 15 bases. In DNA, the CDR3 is TGCGCCAGCAGCCAAGCGAGGAGCGGGTGGGACTATGGCTACACCTTC. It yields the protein CASSQARSGWDYGYTF.

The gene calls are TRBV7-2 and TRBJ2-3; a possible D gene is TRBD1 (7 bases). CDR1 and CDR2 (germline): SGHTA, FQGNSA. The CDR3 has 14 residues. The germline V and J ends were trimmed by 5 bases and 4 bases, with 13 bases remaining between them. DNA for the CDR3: TGTGCCAGCAGCCTAGGAGGGGGCCCAGATACGCAGTATTTT. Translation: CASSLGGGPDTQYF.

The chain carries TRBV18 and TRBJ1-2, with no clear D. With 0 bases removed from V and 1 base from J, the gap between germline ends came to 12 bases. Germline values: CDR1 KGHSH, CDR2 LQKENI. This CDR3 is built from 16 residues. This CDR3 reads CASSPPLGTLNYGYTF. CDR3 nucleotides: TGTGCCAGCTCACCACCGCTTGGAACCCTTAACTATGGCTACACCTTC.

The CDR3 bases are TGCGCCAGCAGCTTGGTAGGGGAAGAGACCCAGTACTTC. The encoded protein is CASSLVGEETQYF. The chain employs TRBV5-1 and TRBJ2-5, with D possibly TRBD1 on 5 matching bases. The CDR3 consists of 13 residues. V was cut by 0 bases and J by 3 bases, with 6 bases left in between. Germline values: CDR1 SGHRS, CDR2 YFSETQ.

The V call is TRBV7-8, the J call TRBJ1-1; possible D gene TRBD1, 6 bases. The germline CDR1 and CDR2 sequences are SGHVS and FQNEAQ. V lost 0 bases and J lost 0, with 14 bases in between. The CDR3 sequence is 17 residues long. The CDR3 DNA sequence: TGTGCCAGCAGCTTAGCGATGGGGGCGGGGTTGAACACTGAAGCTTTCTTT. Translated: CASSLAMGAGLNTEAFF.

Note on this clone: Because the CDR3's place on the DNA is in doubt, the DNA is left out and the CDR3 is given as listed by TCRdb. CDR3 sequence: CASSEVAGGTYF. This rearrangement joins TRBV2 to TRBJ2-3; TRBD2 reflects the table's D call only, with no check against the DNA. Counting both end residues, the CDR3 totals 12 amino acids. From germline, CDR1 is SNHLY and CDR2 FYNNEI.

The CDR3 reads CASKRDKSNYGYTF. The CDR3 DNA reads TGTGCCAGCAAACGGGACAAGTCTAACTATGGCTACACCTTC. The rearrangement links TRBV6-5 to TRBJ1-2; D may be TRBD1 (6 bases). Germline assignment: CDR1 MNHEY and CDR2 SVGAGI. V was clipped by 7 bases and J by 0 bases, with 12 bases between them. This CDR3 is 14 amino acids long.

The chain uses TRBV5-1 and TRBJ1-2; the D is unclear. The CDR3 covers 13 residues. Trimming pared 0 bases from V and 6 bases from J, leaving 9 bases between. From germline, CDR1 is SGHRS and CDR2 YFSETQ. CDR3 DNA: TGCGCCAGCAGCTTGGGAGACGCTGATGGCTACACCTTC. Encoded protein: CASSLGDADGYTF.

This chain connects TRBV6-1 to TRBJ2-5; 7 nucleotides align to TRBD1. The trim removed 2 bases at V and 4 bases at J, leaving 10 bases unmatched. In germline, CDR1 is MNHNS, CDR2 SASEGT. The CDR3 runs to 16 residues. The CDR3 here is CASSEYRRGGAETQYF. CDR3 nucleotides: TGTGCCAGCAGTGAATATAGGCGAGGGGGCGCAGAGACCCAGTACTTC.

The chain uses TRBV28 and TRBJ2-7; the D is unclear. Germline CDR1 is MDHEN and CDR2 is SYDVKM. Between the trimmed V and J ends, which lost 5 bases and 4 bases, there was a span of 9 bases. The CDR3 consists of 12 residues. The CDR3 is CASSPDLYEQYF. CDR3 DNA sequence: TGTGCCAGCAGTCCCGACCTGTACGAGCAGTACTTC.

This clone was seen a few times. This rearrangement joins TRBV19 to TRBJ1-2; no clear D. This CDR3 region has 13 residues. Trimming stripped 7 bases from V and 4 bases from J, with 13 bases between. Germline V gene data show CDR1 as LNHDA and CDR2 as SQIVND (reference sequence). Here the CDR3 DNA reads TGTGCCAGTATGGCTGCACAGCTCTATGGCTACACCTTC. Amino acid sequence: CASMAAQLYGYTF.

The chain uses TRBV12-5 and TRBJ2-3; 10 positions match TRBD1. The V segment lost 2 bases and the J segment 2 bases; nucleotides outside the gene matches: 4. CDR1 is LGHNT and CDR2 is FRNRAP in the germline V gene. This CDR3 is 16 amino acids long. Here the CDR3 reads CASGLKGTGVTDTQYF. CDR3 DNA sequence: TGTGCTAGTGGTTTGAAGGGGACAGGGGTCACAGATACGCAGTATTTT.

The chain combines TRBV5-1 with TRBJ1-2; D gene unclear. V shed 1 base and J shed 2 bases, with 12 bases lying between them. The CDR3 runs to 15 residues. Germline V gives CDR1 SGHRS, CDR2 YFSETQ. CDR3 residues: CASSLSLGLNYGYTF. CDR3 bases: TGCGCCAGCAGCTTGTCTCTGGGCTTGAACTATGGCTACACCTTC. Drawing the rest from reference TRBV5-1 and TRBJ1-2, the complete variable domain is KAGVTQTPRYLIKTRGQQVTLSCSPISGHRSVSWYQQTPGQGLQFLFEYFSETQRNKGNFPGRFSGRQFSNSRSEMNVSTLELGDSALYLCASSLSLGLNYGYTFGSGTRLTVV.

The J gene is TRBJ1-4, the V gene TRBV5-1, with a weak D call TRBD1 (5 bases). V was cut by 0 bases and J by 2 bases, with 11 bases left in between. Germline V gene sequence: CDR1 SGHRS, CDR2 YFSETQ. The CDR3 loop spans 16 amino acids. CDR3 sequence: CASSLGGAGTNEKLFF. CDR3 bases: TGCGCCAGCAGCTTGGGTGGGGCCGGGACTAATGAAAAACTGTTTTTT.

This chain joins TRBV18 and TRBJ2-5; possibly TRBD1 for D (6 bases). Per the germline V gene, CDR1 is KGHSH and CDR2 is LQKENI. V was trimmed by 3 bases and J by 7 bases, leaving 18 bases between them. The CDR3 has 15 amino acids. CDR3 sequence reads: CASSPLARGGMTQYF. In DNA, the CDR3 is TGTGCCAGCTCACCTCTAGCCAGGGGTGGAATGACCCAGTACTTC.